This record looks at one T cell receptor beta chain sequence and its context. This entry comes from a study of blood T cell repertoires in COVID-19. Study-wide context: COVID-19 samples, acute and convalescent, were from the United States, Italy and Spain. From T cells, B-cell-depleted T cells, or PBMCs came the material, which was cDNA or gDNA.

Enrollees, roughly 18 to 89 years old, lived in around 23 US areas. In assigning cohorts, the study relied on participant-reported clinical history. Profiling relied on immunoSEQ multiplex PCR, and the TCRdb table lists in-frame clones only, not all of them. Of approximately 240,000 clones listed, approximately 92% are singletons. V gave up 4 bases and J gave up 4 bases, with 8 bases separating them. The CDR3 contains 13 residues. Germline V lookup: CDR1 SGHDN, CDR2 FVKESK. The receptor was derived from a woman under 30 in a cohort exposed to, infected with or recovered from COVID-19 (not recorded which). The chain uses TRBV14 and TRBJ1-5; D gene unclear. Sequenced: PBMCs or T cells enriched from blood (not recorded which). This CDR3 reads CASSPRVNQPQHF. For the CDR3, the DNA is TGTGCCAGCAGCCCCCGGGTTAATCAGCCCCAGCATTTT.